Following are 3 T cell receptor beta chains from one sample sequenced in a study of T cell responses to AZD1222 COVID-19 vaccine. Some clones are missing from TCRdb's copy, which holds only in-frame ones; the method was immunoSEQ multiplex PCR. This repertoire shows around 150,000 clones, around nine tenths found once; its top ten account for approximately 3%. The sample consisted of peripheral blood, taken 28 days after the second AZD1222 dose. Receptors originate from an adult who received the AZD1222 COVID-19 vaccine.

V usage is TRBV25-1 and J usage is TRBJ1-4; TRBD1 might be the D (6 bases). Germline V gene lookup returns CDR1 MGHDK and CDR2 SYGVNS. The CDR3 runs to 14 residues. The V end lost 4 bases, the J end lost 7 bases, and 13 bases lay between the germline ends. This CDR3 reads CASSGINRVEKLFF. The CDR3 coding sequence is TGTGCCAGCAGTGGGATAAACAGGGTTGAAAAACTGTTTTTT.

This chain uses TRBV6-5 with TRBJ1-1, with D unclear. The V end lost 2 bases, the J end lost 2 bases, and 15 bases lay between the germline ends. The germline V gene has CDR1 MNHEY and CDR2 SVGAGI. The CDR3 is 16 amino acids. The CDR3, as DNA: TGTGCCAGCAGTTACGCGGTTTCGGGAGGTAACACTGAAGCTTTCTTT. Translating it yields CASSYAVSGGNTEAFF.

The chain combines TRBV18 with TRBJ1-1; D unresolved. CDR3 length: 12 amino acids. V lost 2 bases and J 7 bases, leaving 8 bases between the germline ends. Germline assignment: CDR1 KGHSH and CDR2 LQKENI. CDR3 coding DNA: TGTGCCAGCTCACCAGAACTCGGTGAAGCTTTCTTT. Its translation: CASSPELGEAFF. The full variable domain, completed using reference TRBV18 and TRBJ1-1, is NAGVMQNPRHLVRRRGQEARLRCSPMKGHSHVYWYRQLPEEGLKFMVYLQKENIIDESGMPKERFSAEFPKEGPSILRIQQVVRGDSAAYFCASSPELGEAFFGQGTRLTVV.